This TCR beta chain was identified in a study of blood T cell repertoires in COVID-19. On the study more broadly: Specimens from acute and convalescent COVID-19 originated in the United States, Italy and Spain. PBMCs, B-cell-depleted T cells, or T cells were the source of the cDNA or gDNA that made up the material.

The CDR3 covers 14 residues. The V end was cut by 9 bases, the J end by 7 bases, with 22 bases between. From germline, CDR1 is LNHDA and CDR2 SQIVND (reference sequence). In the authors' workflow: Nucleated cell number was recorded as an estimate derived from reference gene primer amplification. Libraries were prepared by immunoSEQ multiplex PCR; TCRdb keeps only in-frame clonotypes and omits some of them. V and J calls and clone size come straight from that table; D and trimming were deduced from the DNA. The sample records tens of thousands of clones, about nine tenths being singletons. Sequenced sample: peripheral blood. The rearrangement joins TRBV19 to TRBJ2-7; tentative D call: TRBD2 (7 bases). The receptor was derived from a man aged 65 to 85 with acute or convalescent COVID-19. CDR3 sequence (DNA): TGTGCCAGCGCAAGGGGGGAGGGTTCGCGTGAGCAGTACTTC. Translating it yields CASARGEGSREQYF.